What follows are 25 T cell receptor beta chains derived from one specimen sequenced in a study of cytomegalovirus exposure and HLA in healthy donors. The PCR was carried out with 60 Vbeta primers and 13 Jbeta primers. The table came from immunoSEQ multiplex PCR; TCRdb's copy has only in-frame clones and leaves some out. The sample has hundreds of thousands of clones; 82% are singletons. Sequenced material: PBMCs. These receptors were collected from a man in his forties or fifties in good health and CMV-seropositive.

The chain recombines TRBV6-5 with TRBJ1-1; 8 bases match TRBD1. Per the germline V gene, CDR1 is MNHEY and CDR2 is SVGAGI. This CDR3 contains 15 residues. The V segment lost 0 bases and the J segment 6 bases; nucleotides outside the gene matches: 6. The CDR3 DNA reads TGTGCCAGCAGTTACTCGGGGGCAGGGGGCCCTGAAGCTTTCTTT. It yields the protein CASSYSGAGGPEAFF.

This chain connects TRBV4-1 to TRBJ2-1; D is perhaps TRBD2 (5 bases). The CDR3 spans 15 residues. V was trimmed by 1 base and J by 5 bases, leaving 12 bases between them. The germline V gene encodes CDR1 MGHRA and CDR2 YSYEKL. The CDR3 coding sequence is TGCGCCAGCAGCCAAGCTCCCCAGCGGAACAATGAGCAGTTCTTC. Its translation is CASSQAPQRNNEQFF.

The chain couples TRBV19 to TRBJ1-2, with TRBD1 as a possible D gene (6 bases). Germline CDR1 and CDR2: LNHDA and SQIVND (reference sequence). This CDR3 has 14 amino acids. The germline V and J ends were trimmed by 4 bases and 0 bases, with 9 bases remaining between them. The CDR3 DNA reads TGTGCCAGTAGTACAGGACAGCCTAACTATGGCTACACCTTC. Encoded protein: CASSTGQPNYGYTF.

The rearrangement links TRBV19 to TRBJ1-4; D may be TRBD1 (6 bases). The CDR3 loop spans 14 amino acids. Trimming left V 6 bases short and J 8 bases short, with 16 bases between. Germline CDR1 reads LNHDA; CDR2 reads SQIVND (reference sequence). The CDR3 region is CASRLGGAGEKLFF. CDR3 nucleotides: TGTGCCAGTAGATTAGGGGGGGCGGGGGAAAAACTGTTTTTT. Filled out from reference TRBV19 and TRBJ1-4, the complete variable domain reads DGGITQSPKYLFRKEGQNVTLSCEQNLNHDAMYWYRQDPGQGLRLIYYSQIVNDFQKGDIAEGYSVSREKKESFPLTVTSAQKNPTAFYLCASRLGGAGEKLFFGSGTQLSVL.

The chain recombines TRBV5-4 with TRBJ2-3; the match to TRBD2 covers 7 bases. V was clipped by 4 bases and J by 12 bases; unmatched bases: 11. The CDR3 extends over 13 amino acids. The V gene's germline CDR1 is SGHNT and CDR2 YYREEE (reference sequence). The CDR3 region is CASSPGLEEAQYF. The CDR3 DNA reads TGTGCCAGCAGCCCAGGACTAGAGGAAGCACAGTATTTT.

The CDR3 is CASSLSSGYGEQYF. Here the CDR3 DNA reads TGCGCCAGCAGTCTTTCTAGCGGATATGGCGAGCAGTACTTC. The chain has TRBV5-1 and TRBJ2-7, with 7 bases identical to TRBD2. CDR1 SGHRS and CDR2 YFSETQ come from the germline V gene. The CDR3 is 14 amino acids. V lost 5 bases, J lost 6 bases, and 11 bases stayed unmatched. The entire variable domain, with the rest obtained from reference TRBV5-1 and TRBJ2-7, is as follows: KAGVTQTPRYLIKTRGQQVTLSCSPISGHRSVSWYQQTPGQGLQFLFEYFSETQRNKGNFPGRFSGRQFSNSRSEMNVSTLELGDSALYLCASSLSSGYGEQYFGPGTRLTVT.

The chain has TRBV6-5 and TRBJ2-1; D call uncertain. Germline assignment: CDR1 MNHEY and CDR2 SVGAGI. Trimming took 11 bases from V and 6 from J, leaving 17 bases between them. This CDR3 is 13 amino acids long. CDR3 nucleotides: TGTGCCTTACAATCTGGAGTCTGCAATGAGCAGTTCTTC. Its protein is CALQSGVCNEQFF.

The chain joins TRBV18 to TRBJ1-1, with 8 bases fitting TRBD1. The germline CDR1 and CDR2 sequences are KGHSH and LQKENI. The length of the CDR3 is 14 residues. J lost 5 bases, V lost 5 bases, and 7 bases had no gene match. CDR3 nucleotides: TGTGCCAGCTCAGCCGACAGGGGTGGAACTGAAGCTTTCTTT. As protein: CASSADRGGTEAFF.

A single count supports this clone. V usage is TRBV29-1 and J usage is TRBJ1-5, with D uncertain. V lost 6 bases to trimming and J lost 1 base, with 7 bases between them. The CDR3 runs 12 residues. Germline V lookup: CDR1 SQVTM, CDR2 ANQGSEA. The CDR3 loop reads CSVSGSNQPQHF. The CDR3 DNA is TGCAGCGTATCCGGGAGCAATCAGCCCCAGCATTTT.

This clone was detected only once. The chain combines TRBV6-1 with TRBJ2-7, with 11 nucleotides matching TRBD2. The CDR3 loop spans 13 amino acids. Germline CDR1 and CDR2: MNHNS and SASEGT. V trimming: 6 bases; J trimming: 4 bases; junction bases outside the gene matches: 2. The CDR3 DNA is TGTGCCAGCAGGGGGACTAGCGGATACGAGCAGTACGTC. Protein sequence: CASRGTSGYEQYV.

This chain uses TRBV7-3 with TRBJ1-1; no reliable D call. The CDR3 is 13 amino acids. CDR1 and CDR2 from the germline V gene are SGHTA and FQGTGA. The V end lost 1 base, the J end lost 5 bases, and 8 bases lay between the germline ends. As DNA, the CDR3 is TGTGCCAGCAGCTTAAGCGGGATAACTGAAGCTTTCTTT. It translates to CASSLSGITEAFF.

In its sample, this clone was seen once. This chain connects TRBV9 to TRBJ1-1, with a possible D match to TRBD1 (6 bases). This CDR3 comprises 14 residues. CDR1 and CDR2 (germline): SGDLS, YYNGEE. V lost 4 bases to trimming and J lost 1 base, with 11 bases between them. The CDR3 sequence: CASSPLTGNTEAFF. For the CDR3, the DNA is TGTGCCAGCAGCCCACTGACAGGGAACACTGAAGCTTTCTTT.

The chain uses TRBV7-6 and TRBJ1-1; 8 bases align to TRBD1. Germline CDR1 and CDR2: SGHVS and FNYEAQ. The ends lost 4 bases at V and 1 base at J; junction bases unmatched: 5. The CDR3 spans 15 residues. The CDR3, as DNA: TGTGCCAGCAGCTCCCTCGACAGGGGGAACACTGAAGCTTTCTTT. This encodes CASSSLDRGNTEAFF.

CDR3 nucleotide sequence: TGCAGCGTTGGAGCCAGGGATCAGCCCCAGCATTTT. This codes for CSVGARDQPQHF. V and J are TRBV29-1 and TRBJ1-5; TRBD1 might be the D (5 bases). The CDR3 runs 12 residues. In germline, CDR1 is SQVTM, CDR2 ANQGSEA. The V gene lost 4 bases and the J gene lost 5 bases, with 9 bases spanning the gap.

The chain links TRBV18 to TRBJ2-1; the match to TRBD2 covers 10 bases. Trimming at V came to 6 bases and at J to 6 bases, leaving 14 bases not matched to a gene. Germline loops: CDR1 KGHSH, CDR2 LQKENI. There are 17 residues in the CDR3. The CDR3: CASSPGTSVPRRNEQFF. CDR3 coding DNA: TGTGCCAGCTCTCCGGGGACTAGCGTGCCCCGCCGCAATGAGCAGTTCTTC.

The CDR3 loop is CASSQGLAENTGELFF. The CDR3 DNA reads as TGTGCCAGCAGCCAGGGACTAGCTGAGAACACCGGGGAGCTGTTTTTT. V usage is TRBV5-4 and J usage is TRBJ2-2, with 9 bases lining up with TRBD2. The CDR3 totals 16 residues. Germline trimming cut 4 bases from V and 1 base from J; bases unmatched to any gene: 5. Germline values: CDR1 SGHNT, CDR2 YYREEE (reference sequence). The entire variable domain, with the rest obtained from reference TRBV5-4 and TRBJ2-2, is as follows: ETGVTQSPTHLIKTRGQQVTLRCSSQSGHNTVSWYQQALGQGPQFIFQYYREEENGRGNFPPRFSGLQFPNYSSELNVNALELDDSALYLCASSQGLAENTGELFFGEGSRLTVL.

The chain joins TRBV25-1 to TRBJ1-1; D not certain. The V and J ends lost 3 bases and 4 bases respectively, with 12 bases between them. The germline CDR1 and CDR2 sequences are MGHDK and SYGVNS. The CDR3 has 14 amino acids. CDR3 sequence (DNA): TGTGCCAGCAGTGATTACGGGCGGGGCACTGAAGCTTTCTTT. Translating it yields CASSDYGRGTEAFF.

V is TRBV27 and J is TRBJ2-3; maybe TRBD2 (6 bases). V lost 9 bases and J lost 0, with 13 bases in between. CDR1 MNHEY and CDR2 SMNVEV come from the germline V gene (reference sequence). The CDR3 covers 14 residues. The CDR3 loop is CASVRRGSTDTQYF. As DNA, the CDR3 is TGTGCCAGTGTGAGGCGGGGAAGCACAGATACGCAGTATTTT.

This clone has more than one count but fewer than ten. The gene calls are TRBV30 and TRBJ1-4, with TRBD1 identical over 9 bases. V dropped 3 bases and J dropped 13; count of bases not matched to a gene: 9. The CDR3 covers 13 residues. Germline V lookup: CDR1 GTSNPN, CDR2 SVGIG (reference sequence). CDR3 sequence (DNA): TGTGCCTGGAGGTACCCGGGACAGGGCATACTGTTTTTT. It encodes CAWRYPGQGILFF.

V is TRBV25-1 and J is TRBJ2-3; 10 bases are shared with TRBD2. The CDR3 extends over 15 amino acids. Germline CDR1 MGHDK, CDR2 SYGVNS. V shed 6 bases and J 5 bases; nucleotides not matched to a gene: 8. The CDR3 coding sequence is TGTGCCAGCAGATTAGGCCTAGCGGGAGTAGATACGCAGTATTTT. This sequence encodes CASRLGLAGVDTQYF.

The V gene is TRBV29-1, the J gene TRBJ2-3, with 8 bases that match TRBD1. V shed 3 bases, J shed 4 bases, and the junction held 9 bases outside the gene matches. The CDR3 totals 15 residues. CDR1 and CDR2 (germline): SQVTM, ANQGSEA. The CDR3 spells CSVEGPTGVADTQYF. The CDR3 bases are TGCAGCGTTGAGGGGCCGACAGGGGTCGCAGATACGCAGTATTTT.

The rearrangement links TRBV30 to TRBJ1-5, with D perhaps matching TRBD1 (6 bases). Per the germline V gene, CDR1 is GTSNPN and CDR2 is SVGIG (reference sequence). The CDR3 extends over 15 amino acids. Trimming left V 4 bases short and J 0 bases short, with 13 bases between. DNA for the CDR3: TGTGCCTGGACCGTAAAGGGGGATAGCAATCAGCCCCAGCATTTT. Its protein is CAWTVKGDSNQPQHF.

Only one count was recorded for this clone. The chain is built from TRBV9 and TRBJ2-2; D call uncertain. The CDR3 extends over 14 amino acids. Trimming left V 0 bases short and J 2 bases short, with 5 bases between. Germline CDR1 and CDR2: SGDLS and YYNGEE. This CDR3 reads CASSVGHNTGELFF. The DNA of the CDR3 is TGTGCCAGCAGCGTAGGACATAACACCGGGGAGCTGTTTTTT.

The rearrangement links TRBV11-2 to TRBJ2-7, with 10 bases that match TRBD1. This CDR3 comprises 15 residues. With 4 bases clipped from V and 2 bases from J, the junction kept 5 bases outside the gene matches. In germline, CDR1 is SGHAT, CDR2 FQNNGV. CDR3 sequence reads: CASSSSGTGAYEQYV. The CDR3 DNA reads TGTGCCAGCAGCTCCTCCGGGACAGGGGCCTACGAGCAGTACGTC.

V is TRBV7-9 and J is TRBJ2-1; maybe TRBD2 (5 bases). V gave up 1 base and J gave up 8 bases, with 12 bases separating them. CDR3 size: 14 residues. Germline V gene data show CDR1 as SEHNR and CDR2 as FQNEAQ (reference sequence). As DNA, the CDR3 is TGTGCCAGCAGCTTAGATACCCGGCGGGATGAGCAGTTCTTC. It specifies CASSLDTRRDEQFF.